This TCR beta chain was found in a study of T cell responses to AZD1222 COVID-19 vaccine. Losses at the gene ends were 1 base for V and 6 bases for J; bases not matched to a gene: 3. Germline V gene data show CDR1 as LGHDT and CDR2 as YNNKEL (reference sequence). The length of the CDR3 is 15 residues. Libraries were prepared by immunoSEQ multiplex PCR; TCRdb keeps only in-frame clonotypes and omits some of them. In the table there are 150,000 to 180,000 clones, around nine tenths of which are singletons. This clone has only a few counts. The clonotype originates from an adult in good health. The rearrangement joins TRBV3-1 (or the pseudogene TRBV3-2) to TRBJ1-6, with TRBD1 identical over 7 bases. Sequences were derived from peripheral blood, sampled on day 0 of AZD1222 vaccination. The CDR3 DNA follows: TGTGCCAGCAGCCAAGTCCCAGGGGGTAATTCACCCCTCCACTTT. This codes for CASSQVPGGNSPLHF.